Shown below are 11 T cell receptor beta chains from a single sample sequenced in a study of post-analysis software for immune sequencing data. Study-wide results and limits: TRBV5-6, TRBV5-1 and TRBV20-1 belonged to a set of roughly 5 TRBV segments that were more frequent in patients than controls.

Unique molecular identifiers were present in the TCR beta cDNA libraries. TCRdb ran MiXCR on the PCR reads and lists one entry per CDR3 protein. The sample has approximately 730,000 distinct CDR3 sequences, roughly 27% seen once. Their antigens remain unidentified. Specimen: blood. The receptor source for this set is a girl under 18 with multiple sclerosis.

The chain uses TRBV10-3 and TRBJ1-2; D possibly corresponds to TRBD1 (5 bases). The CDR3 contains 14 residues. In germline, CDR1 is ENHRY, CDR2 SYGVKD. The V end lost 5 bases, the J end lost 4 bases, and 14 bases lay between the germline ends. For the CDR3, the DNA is TGTGCCATCAGTCCCAGGGAGAAATCCTATGGCTACACCTTC. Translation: CAISPREKSYGYTF.

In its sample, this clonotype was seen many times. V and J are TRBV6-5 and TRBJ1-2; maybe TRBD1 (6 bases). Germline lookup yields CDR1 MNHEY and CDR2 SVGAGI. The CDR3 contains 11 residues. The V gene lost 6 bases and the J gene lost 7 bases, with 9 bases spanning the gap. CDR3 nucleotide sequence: TGTGCCAGCAGAGAGACAGGTGGCTACACCTTC. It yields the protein CASRETGGYTF.

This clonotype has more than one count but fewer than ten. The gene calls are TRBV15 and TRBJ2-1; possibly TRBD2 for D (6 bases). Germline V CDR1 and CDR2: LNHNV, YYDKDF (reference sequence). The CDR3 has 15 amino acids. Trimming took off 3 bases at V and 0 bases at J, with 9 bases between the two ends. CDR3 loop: CATSSGGNSYNEQFF. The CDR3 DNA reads TGTGCCACCAGCAGCGGCGGGAACTCCTACAATGAGCAGTTCTTC.

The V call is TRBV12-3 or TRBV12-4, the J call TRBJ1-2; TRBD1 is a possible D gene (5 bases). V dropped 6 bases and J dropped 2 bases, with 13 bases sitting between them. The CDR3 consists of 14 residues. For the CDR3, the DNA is TGTGCCAGCAGGCTACCAGCAGGGAACTATGGCTACACCTTC. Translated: CASRLPAGNYGYTF.

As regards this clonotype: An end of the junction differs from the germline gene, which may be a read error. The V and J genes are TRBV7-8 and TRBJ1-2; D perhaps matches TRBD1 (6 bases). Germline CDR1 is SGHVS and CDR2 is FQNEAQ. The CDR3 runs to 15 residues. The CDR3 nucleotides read TGTGCCAGCAGCTTAGGTTACAGGGACAACTATGGCTGCACCTTC. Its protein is CASSLGYRDNYGCTF.

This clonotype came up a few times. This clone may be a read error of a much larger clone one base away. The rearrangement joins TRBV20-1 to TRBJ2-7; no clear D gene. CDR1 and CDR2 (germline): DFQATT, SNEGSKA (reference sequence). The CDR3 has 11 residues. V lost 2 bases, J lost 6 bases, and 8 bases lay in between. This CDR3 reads CSARTTCEQYF. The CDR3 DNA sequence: TGCAGTGCTAGAACTACTTGCGAGCAGTACTTC.

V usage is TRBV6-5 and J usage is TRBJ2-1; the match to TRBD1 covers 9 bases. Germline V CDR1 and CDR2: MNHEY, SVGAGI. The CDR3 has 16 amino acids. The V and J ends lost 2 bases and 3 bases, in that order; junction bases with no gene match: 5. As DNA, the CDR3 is TGTGCCAGCAGTTACATGACAGGGGGGGTCTACAATGAGCAGTTCTTC. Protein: CASSYMTGGVYNEQFF.

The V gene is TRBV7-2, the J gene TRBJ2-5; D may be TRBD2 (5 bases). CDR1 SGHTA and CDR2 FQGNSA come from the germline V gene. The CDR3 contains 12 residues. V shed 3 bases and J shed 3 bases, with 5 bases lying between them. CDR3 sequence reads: CASSFSEETQYF. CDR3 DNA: TGTGCCAGCAGCTTTAGCGAAGAGACCCAGTACTTC.

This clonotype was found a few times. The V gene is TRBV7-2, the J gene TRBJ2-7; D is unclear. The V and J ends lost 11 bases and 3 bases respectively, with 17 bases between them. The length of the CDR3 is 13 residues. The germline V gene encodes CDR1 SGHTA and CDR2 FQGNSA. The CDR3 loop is CAGEPGVDYEQYF. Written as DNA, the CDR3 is TGTGCCGGGGAACCGGGCGTGGACTACGAGCAGTACTTC.

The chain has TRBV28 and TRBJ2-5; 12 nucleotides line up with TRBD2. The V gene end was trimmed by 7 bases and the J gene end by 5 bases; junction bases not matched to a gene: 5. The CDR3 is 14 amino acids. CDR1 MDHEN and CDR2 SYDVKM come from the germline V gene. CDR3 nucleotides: TGTGCCAGCAATCTAGCGGGAGGGCGGGAGACCCAGTACTTC. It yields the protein CASNLAGGRETQYF.

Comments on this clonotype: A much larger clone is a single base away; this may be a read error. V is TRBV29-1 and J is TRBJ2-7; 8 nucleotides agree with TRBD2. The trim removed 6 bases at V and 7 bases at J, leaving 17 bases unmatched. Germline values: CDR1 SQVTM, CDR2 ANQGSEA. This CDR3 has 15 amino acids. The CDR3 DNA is TGCAGCGTCCACGGGACTAGAACCCTCTACAATGAGCAGTACTTC. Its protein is CSVHGTRTLYNEQYF.